The clone carrying this T cell receptor beta chain appeared once. V was shortened by 6 bases and J by 5 bases, with 19 bases between the two germline ends. This CDR3 has 15 amino acids. Germline CDR1 is SNHLY and CDR2 is FYNNEI. Seattle researchers signed up patients amid active infection and tracked them longitudinally. The data derive from a study of blood T cell repertoires in COVID-19. Study in general: Sources were T cells, B-cell-depleted T cells, or PBMCs; the material itself was cDNA or gDNA.

In the source study's methods: The authors estimated nucleated cell counts from reference gene primer amplification. The protocol was immunoSEQ multiplex PCR, while the TCRdb copy is restricted to in-frame clones and leaves out a portion. V, J and clone size are taken as reported in that table, and D and trimming were inferred from the DNA itself. The sample contains around 290,000 clones, 86% of which appear only once. The rearrangement links TRBV2 to TRBJ2-5; D possibly corresponds to TRBD2 (7 bases). This receptor was obtained from a woman aged 70-85 years with COVID-19, enrolled during active disease. The sample comprised peripheral blood. The CDR3 here is CASRLRDGGRETQYF. In DNA, the CDR3 is TGTGCCAGCAGACTTCGGGACGGGGGGCGTGAGACCCAGTACTTC.